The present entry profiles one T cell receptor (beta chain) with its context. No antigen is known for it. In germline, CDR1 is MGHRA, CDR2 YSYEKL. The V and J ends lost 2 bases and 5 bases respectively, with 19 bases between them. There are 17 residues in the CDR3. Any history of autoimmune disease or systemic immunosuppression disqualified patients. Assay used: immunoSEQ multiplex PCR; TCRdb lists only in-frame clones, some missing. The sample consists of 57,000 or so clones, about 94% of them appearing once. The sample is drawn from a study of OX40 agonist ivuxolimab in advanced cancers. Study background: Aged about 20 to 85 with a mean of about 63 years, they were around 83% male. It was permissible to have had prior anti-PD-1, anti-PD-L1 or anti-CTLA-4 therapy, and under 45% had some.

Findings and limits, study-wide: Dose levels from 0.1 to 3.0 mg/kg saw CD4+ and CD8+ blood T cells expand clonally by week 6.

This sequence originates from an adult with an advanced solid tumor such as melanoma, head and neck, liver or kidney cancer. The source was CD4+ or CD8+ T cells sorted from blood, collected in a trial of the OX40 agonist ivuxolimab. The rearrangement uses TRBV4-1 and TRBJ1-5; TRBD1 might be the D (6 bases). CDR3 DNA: TGCGCCAGCAGCCAATCCCCCGTGGAAGAGGGGGATCAGCCCCAGCATTTT. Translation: CASSQSPVEEGDQPQHF.